The clone carrying this TCR beta chain was seen repeatedly, ten times or more. The target antigen is unknown. The authors took PBMCs from over 8.5 ml fresh peripheral blood. RNA transcripts yielded amplified TCR beta CDR3 regions. First-round RT-PCR of the TCR CDR3 relied on the HTBI primer set. TCRdb re-called the multiplex PCR reads through MiXCR, storing one row per CDR3 protein. Among around 400,000 distinct CDR3 sequences, approximately 25% were seen once, and the ten largest hold around four fifths. This entry belongs to a study of T cells in Graves' hyperthyroidism and ophthalmopathy. At the level of the study: Sampling of peripheral blood happened at initial diagnosis, prior to any treatment. Study conclusions and caveats: Ophthalmopathy, which appeared later, was predicted by the model a median roughly 6.5 months before onset. Among clonotypes expanded in thyroid above 0.001, most were also found in blood.

This CDR3 region has 15 residues. V was pared by 8 bases and J by 4 bases, with 18 bases between. CDR1 SGHNT and CDR2 YENEEA come from the germline V gene. Sequenced input: blood. The V call is TRBV11-3, the J call TRBJ2-1; a possible D gene is TRBD2 (5 bases). This clonotype originated in a man aged 50 or older with Graves' hyperthyroidism. CDR3 DNA sequence: TGTGCCAGCGCGCGTTCCCCCAGCGGATACAATGAGCAGTTCTTC. It encodes CASARSPSGYNEQFF.